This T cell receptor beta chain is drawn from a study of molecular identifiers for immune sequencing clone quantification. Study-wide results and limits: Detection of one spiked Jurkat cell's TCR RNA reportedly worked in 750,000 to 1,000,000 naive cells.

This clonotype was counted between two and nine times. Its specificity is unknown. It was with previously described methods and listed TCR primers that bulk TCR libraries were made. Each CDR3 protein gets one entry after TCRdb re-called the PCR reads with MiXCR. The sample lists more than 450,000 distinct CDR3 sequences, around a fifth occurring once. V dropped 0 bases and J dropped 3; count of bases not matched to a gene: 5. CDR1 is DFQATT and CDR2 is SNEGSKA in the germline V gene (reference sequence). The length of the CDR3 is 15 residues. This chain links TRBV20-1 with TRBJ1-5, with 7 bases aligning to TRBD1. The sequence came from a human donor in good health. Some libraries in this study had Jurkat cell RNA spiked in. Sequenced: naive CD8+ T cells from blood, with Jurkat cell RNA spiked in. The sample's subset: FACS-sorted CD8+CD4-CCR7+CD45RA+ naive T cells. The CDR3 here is CSARDSTGANQPQHF. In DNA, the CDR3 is TGCAGTGCTAGAGACTCCACAGGGGCCAATCAGCCCCAGCATTTT.